This TCR beta chain was captured by sequencing in a study of blood T cell repertoires in COVID-19. TCRdb keeps only in-frame clones here, not all; method: immunoSEQ multiplex PCR. The sample consists of around 240,000 clones, roughly 84% of them appearing once. The CDR3 consists of 16 residues. V was pared by 2 bases and J by 5 bases, with 9 bases of the junction left unmatched. Germline values: CDR1 SGHDN, CDR2 FVKESK. This clonotype was sampled from a woman in her 50s with acute or convalescent COVID-19. The chain uses TRBV14 and TRBJ2-5; the match to TRBD2 covers 9 bases. Sample: peripheral blood. The CDR3 bases are TGTGCCAGCAGCCAACCAGGCGGCGGGAGGGCGGAGACCCAGTACTTC. It yields the protein CASSQPGGGRAETQYF.